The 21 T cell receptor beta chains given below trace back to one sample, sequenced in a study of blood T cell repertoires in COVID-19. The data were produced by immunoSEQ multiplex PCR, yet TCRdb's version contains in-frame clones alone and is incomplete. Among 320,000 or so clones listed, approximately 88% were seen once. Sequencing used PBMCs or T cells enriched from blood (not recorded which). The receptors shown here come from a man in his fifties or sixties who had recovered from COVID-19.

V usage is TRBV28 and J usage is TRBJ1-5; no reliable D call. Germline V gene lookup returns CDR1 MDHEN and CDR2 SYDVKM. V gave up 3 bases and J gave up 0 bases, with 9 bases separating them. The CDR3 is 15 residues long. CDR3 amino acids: CASSLGYTSNQPQHF. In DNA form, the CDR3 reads TGTGCCAGCAGTTTGGGCTATACTAGCAATCAGCCCCAGCATTTT.

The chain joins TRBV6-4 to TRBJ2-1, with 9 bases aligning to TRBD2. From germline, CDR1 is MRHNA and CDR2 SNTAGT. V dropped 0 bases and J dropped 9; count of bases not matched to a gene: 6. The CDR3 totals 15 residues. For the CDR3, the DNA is TGTGCCAGCAGTGACTCGGGCGGGAGGGTGGCTGAGCAGTTCTTC. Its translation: CASSDSGGRVAEQFF.

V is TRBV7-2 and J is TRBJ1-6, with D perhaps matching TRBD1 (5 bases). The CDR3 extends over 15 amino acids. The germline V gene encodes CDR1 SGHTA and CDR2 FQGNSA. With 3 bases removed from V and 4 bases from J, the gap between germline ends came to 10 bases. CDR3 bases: TGTGCCAGCAGCTTCGGCGGGGGTTATAATTCACCCCTCCACTTT. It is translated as CASSFGGGYNSPLHF.

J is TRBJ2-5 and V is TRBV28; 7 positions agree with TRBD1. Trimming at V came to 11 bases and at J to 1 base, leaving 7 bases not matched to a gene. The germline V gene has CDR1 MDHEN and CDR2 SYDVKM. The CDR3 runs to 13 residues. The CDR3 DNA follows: TGTGCCCTGGGACAGCGTTTCCAAGAGACCCAGTACTTC. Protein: CALGQRFQETQYF. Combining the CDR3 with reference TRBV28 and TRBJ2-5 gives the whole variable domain DVKVTQSSRYLVKRTGEKVFLECVQDMDHENMFWYRQDPGLGLRLIYFSYDVKMKEKGDIPEGYSVSREKKERFSLILESASTNQTSMYLCALGQRFQETQYFGPGTRLLVL.

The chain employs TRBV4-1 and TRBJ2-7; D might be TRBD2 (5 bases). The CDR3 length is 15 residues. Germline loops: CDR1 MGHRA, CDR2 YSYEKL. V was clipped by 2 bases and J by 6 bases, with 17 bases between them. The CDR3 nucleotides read TGCGCCAGCAGCCAACAAGCGGCCATTAATGGCGAGCAGTACTTC. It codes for CASSQQAAINGEQYF.

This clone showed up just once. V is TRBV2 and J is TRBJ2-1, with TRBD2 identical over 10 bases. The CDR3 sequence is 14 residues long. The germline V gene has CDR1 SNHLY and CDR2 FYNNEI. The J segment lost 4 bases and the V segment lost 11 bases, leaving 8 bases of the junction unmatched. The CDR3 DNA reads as TGTGCCCGCCGAGGGACTAGCGATTACAATGAGCAGTTCTTC. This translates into CARRGTSDYNEQFF. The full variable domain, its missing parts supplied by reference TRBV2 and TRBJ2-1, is EPEVTQTPSHQVTQMGQEVILRCVPISNHLYFYWYRQILGQKVEFLVSFYNNEISEKSEIFDDQFSVERPDGSNFTLKIRSTKLEDSAMYFCARRGTSDYNEQFFGPGTRLTVL.

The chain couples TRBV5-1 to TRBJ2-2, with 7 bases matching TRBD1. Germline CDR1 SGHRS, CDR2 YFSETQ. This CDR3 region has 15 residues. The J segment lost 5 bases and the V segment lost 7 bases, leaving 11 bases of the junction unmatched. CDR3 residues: CASLIAPGGTGELFF. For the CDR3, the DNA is TGCGCCAGCCTAATCGCGCCAGGGGGAACCGGGGAGCTGTTTTTT.

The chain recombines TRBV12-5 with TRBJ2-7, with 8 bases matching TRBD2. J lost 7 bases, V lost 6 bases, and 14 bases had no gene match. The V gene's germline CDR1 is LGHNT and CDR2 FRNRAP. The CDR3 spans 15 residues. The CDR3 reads CASGPQNGLAIEQYF. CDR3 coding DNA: TGTGCTAGTGGCCCCCAAAATGGACTAGCCATTGAGCAGTACTTC.

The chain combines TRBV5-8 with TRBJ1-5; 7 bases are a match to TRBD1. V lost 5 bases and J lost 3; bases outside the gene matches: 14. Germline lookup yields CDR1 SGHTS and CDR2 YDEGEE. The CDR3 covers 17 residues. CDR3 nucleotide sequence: TGTGCCAGCAGTGGCGGAATACAGGGGTCGGTCAATCAGCCCCAGCATTTT. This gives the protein CASSGGIQGSVNQPQHF.

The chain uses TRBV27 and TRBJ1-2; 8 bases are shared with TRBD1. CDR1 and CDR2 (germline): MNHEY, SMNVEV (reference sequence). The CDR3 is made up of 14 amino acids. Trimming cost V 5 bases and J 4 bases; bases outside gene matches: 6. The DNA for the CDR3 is TGTGCCAGCAGTCACAGGGGGGAATTCTATGGCTACACCTTC. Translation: CASSHRGEFYGYTF.

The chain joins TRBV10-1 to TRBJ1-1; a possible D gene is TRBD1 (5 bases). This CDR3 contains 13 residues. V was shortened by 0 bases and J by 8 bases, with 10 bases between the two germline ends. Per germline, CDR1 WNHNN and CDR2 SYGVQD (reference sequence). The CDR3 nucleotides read TGCGCCAGCAGTGAGTCGGGACTGCTAGAAGCTTTCTTT. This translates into CASSESGLLEAFF.

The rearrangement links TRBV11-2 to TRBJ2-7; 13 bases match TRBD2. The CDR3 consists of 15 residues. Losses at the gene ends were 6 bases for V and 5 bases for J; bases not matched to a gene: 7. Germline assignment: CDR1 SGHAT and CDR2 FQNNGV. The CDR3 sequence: CASRETSGRFHEQYF. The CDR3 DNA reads TGTGCCAGCAGAGAGACTAGCGGGAGGTTCCACGAGCAGTACTTC. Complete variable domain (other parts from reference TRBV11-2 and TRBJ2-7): EAGVAQSPRYKIIEKRQSVAFWCNPISGHATLYWYQQILGQGPKLLIQFQNNGVVDDSQLPKDRFSAERLKGVDSTLKIQPAKLEDSAVYLCASRETSGRFHEQYFGPGTRLTVT.

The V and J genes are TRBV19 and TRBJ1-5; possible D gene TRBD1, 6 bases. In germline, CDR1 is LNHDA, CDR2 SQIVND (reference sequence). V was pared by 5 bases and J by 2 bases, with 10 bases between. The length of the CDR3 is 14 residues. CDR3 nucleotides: TGTGCCAGTAGTTACACAGGGCGCAATCAGCCCCAGCATTTT. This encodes CASSYTGRNQPQHF.

The CDR3 DNA is TGTGCCAGCAGCCCAGGGGTAGCGGGCTACAATGAGCAGTTCTTC. Translating gives CASSPGVAGYNEQFF. This rearrangement joins TRBV9 to TRBJ2-1, with a weak D call TRBD2 (7 bases). Per the germline V gene, CDR1 is SGDLS and CDR2 is YYNGEE. With 4 bases removed from V and 3 bases from J, the gap between germline ends came to 14 bases. There are 15 residues in the CDR3.

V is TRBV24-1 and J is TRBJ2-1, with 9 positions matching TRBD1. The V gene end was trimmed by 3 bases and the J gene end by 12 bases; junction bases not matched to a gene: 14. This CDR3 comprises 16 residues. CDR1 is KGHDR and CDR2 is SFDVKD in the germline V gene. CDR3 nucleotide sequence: TGTGCCACCAGTGATCCCGGGACAGGGCCCTCCCTGATGCAGTTCTTC. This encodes CATSDPGTGPSLMQFF.

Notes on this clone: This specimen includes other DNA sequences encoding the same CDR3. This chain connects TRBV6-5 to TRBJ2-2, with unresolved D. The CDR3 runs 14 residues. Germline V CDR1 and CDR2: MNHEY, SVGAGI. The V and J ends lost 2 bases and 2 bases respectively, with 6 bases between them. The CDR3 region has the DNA TGTGCCAGCAGTTACGGTCTAAACACCGGGGAGCTGTTTTTT. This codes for CASSYGLNTGELFF.

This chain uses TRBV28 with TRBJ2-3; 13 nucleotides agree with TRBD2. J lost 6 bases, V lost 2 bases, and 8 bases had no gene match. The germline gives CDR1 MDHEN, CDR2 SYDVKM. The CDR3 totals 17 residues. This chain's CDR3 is CASSLAGTSGNRDTQYF. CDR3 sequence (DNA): TGTGCCAGCAGTTTAGCCGGGACTAGCGGGAATAGGGATACGCAGTATTTT.

CDR3 nucleotide sequence: TGCGCCAGCAGCCCGTTTGACACCCAAGGCGGCTACACCTTC. It yields the protein CASSPFDTQGGYTF. The chain employs TRBV5-1 and TRBJ1-2, with no clear D. Germline lookup yields CDR1 SGHRS and CDR2 YFSETQ. V gave up 4 bases and J gave up 8 bases, with 18 bases separating them. This CDR3 has 14 amino acids. The variable domain in full, completed from reference TRBV5-1 and TRBJ1-2, reads KAGVTQTPRYLIKTRGQQVTLSCSPISGHRSVSWYQQTPGQGLQFLFEYFSETQRNKGNFPGRFSGRQFSNSRSEMNVSTLELGDSALYLCASSPFDTQGGYTFGSGTRLTVV.

The CDR3 coding sequence is TGCGCCAGCAGCCAAGCGGCGGATTATAGCAATCAGCCCCAGCATTTT. Protein sequence: CASSQAADYSNQPQHF. V usage is TRBV4-3 and J usage is TRBJ1-5; D remains ambiguous. V lost 1 base to trimming and J lost 0 bases, with 10 bases between them. Germline assignment: CDR1 LGHNA and CDR2 YSLEER. The CDR3 has 16 amino acids.

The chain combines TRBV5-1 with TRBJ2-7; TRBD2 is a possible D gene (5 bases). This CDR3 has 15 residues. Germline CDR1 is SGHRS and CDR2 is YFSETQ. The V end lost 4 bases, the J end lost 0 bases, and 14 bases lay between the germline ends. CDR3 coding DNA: TGCGCCAGCAGCCCCGTCACCGGGATCTCCTACGAGCAGTACTTC. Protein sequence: CASSPVTGISYEQYF.

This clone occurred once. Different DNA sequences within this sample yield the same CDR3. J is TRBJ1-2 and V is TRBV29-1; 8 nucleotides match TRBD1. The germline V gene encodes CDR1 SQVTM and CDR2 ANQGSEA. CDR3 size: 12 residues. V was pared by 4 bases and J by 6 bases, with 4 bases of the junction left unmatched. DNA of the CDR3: TGCAGCGTTGTCGGACAGGGAAATGGCTACACCTTC. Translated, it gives CSVVGQGNGYTF.